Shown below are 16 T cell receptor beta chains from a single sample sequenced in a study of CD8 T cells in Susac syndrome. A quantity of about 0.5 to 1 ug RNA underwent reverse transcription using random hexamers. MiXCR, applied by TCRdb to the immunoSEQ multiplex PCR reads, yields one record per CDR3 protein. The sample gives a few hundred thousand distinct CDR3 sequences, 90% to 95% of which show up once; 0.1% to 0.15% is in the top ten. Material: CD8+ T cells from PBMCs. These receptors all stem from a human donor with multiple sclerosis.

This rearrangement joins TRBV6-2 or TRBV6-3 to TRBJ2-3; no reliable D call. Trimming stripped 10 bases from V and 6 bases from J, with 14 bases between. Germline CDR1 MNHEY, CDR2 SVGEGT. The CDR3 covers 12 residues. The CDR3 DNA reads TGTGCCACCACGACTGGATCGGATACGCAGTATTTT. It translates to CATTTGSDTQYF.

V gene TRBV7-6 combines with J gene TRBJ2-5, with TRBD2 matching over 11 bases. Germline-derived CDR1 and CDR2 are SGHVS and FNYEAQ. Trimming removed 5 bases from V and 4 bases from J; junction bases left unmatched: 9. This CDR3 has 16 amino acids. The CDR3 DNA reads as TGTGCCAGCAGCGCTATTACTAGCGGGAGAGCAGAGACCCAGTACTTC. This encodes CASSAITSGRAETQYF.

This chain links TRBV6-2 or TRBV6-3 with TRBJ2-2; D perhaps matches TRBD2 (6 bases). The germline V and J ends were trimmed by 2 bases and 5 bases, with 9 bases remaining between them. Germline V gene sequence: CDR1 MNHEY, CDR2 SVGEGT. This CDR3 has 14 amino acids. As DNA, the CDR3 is TGTGCCAGCAGTTACGTGGCGGGAACCGGGGAGCTGTTTTTT. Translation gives CASSYVAGTGELFF.

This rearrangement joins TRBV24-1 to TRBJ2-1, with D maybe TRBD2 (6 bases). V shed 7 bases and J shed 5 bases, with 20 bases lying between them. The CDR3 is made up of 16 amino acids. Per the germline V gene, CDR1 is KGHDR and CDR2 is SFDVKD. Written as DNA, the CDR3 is TGTGCCACCAGCCCCTCCAATCTTACTAGCAACAATGAGCAGTTCTTC. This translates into CATSPSNLTSNNEQFF.

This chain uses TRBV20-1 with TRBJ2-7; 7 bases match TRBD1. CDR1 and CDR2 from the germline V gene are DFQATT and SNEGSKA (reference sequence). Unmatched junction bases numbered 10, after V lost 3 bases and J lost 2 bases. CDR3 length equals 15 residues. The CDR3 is CSASGVGTEPYEQYF. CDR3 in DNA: TGCAGTGCTAGTGGGGTGGGGACAGAGCCCTACGAGCAGTACTTC.

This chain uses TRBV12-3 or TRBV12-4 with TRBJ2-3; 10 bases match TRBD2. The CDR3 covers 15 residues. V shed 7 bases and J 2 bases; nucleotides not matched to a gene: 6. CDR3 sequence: CASNPLAGPTDTQYF. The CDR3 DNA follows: TGTGCCAGCAACCCACTAGCGGGGCCCACAGATACGCAGTATTTT.

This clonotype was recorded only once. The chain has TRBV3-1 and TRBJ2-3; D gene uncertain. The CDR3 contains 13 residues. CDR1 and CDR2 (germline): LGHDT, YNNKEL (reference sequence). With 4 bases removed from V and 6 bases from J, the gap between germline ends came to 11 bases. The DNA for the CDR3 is TGTGCCAGCAGCCCACGCCGCCGCGATACGCAGTATTTT. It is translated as CASSPRRRDTQYF.

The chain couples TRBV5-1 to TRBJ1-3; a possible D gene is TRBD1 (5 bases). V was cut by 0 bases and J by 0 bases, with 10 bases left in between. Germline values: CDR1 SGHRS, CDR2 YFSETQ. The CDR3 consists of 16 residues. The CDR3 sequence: CASSLAGPLSGNTIYF. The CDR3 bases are TGCGCCAGCAGCTTGGCGGGACCTCTCTCTGGAAACACCATATATTTT.

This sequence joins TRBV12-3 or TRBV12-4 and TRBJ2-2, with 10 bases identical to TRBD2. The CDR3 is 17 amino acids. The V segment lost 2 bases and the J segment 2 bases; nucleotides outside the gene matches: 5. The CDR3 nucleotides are TGTGCCAGCAGTTTACTAGCGGGGGCAGGTAACACCGGGGAGCTGTTTTTT. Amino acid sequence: CASSLLAGAGNTGELFF.

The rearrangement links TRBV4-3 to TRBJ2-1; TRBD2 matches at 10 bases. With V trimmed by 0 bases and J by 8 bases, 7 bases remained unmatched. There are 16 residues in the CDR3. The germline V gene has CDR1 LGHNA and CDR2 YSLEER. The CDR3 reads CASSQDGLAGVDEQFF. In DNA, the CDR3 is TGCGCCAGCAGCCAAGATGGGCTAGCGGGAGTCGATGAGCAGTTCTTC.

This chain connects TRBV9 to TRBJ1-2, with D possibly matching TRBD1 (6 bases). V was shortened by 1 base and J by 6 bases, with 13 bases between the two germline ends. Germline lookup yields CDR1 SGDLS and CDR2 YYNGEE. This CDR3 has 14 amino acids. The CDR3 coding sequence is TGTGCCAGCAGCGTAACCACGGGGGCGAATGGCTACACCTTC. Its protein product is CASSVTTGANGYTF.

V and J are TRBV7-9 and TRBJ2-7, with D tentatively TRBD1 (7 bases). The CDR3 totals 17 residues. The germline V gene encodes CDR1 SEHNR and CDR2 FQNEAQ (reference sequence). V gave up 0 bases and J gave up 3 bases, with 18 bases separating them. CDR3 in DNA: TGTGCCAGCAGCTTAGCAGGAGGGGGCACTCCTGGCTACGAGCAGTACTTC. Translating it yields CASSLAGGGTPGYEQYF. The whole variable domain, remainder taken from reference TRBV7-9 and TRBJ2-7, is DTGVSQNPRHKITKRGQNVTFRCDPISEHNRLYWYRQTLGQGPEFLTYFQNEAQLEKSRLLSDRFSAERPKGSFSTLEIQRTEQGDSAMYLCASSLAGGGTPGYEQYFGPGTRLTVT.

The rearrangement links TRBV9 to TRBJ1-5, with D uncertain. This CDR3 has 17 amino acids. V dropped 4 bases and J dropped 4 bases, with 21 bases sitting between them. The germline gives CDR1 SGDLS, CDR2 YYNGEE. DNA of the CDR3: TGTGCCAGCAGCCTAGGAGACGCCCCGAACATAAATCAGCCCCAGCATTTT. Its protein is CASSLGDAPNINQPQHF.

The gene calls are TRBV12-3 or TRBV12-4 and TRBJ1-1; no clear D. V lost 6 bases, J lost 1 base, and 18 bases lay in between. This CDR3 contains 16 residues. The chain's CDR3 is CASRPGRETENTEAFF. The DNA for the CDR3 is TGTGCCAGCAGACCCGGGAGAGAGACTGAGAACACTGAAGCTTTCTTT.

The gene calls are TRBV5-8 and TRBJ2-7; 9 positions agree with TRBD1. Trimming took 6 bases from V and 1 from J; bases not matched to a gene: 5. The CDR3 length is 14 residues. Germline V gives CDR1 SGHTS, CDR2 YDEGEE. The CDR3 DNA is TGTGCCAGCAACCACGGACAGGGGTCCTACGAGCAGTACTTC. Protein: CASNHGQGSYEQYF.

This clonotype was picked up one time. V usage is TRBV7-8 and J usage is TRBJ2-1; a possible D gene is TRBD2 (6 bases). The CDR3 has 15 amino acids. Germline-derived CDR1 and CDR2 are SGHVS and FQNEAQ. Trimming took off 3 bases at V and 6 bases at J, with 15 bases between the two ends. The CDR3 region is CASSFSGGGANEQFF. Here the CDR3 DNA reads TGTGCCAGCAGCTTTTCAGGTGGAGGGGCCAATGAGCAGTTCTTC.